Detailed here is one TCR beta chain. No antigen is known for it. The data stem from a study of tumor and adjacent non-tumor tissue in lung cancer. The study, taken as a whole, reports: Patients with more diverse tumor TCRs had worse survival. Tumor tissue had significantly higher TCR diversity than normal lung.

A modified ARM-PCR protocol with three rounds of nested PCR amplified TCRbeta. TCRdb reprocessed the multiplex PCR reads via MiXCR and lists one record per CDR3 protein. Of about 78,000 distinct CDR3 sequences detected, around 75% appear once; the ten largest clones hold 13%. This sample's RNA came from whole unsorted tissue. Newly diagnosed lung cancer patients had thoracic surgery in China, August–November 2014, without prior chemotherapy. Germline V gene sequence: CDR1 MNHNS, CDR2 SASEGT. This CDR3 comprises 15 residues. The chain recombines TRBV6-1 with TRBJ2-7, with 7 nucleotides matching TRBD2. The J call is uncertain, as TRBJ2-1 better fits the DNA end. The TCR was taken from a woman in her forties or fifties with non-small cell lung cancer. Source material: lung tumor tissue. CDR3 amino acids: CASRMPPGGVYEQFF. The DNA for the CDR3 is TGTGCCAGCAGGATGCCACCGGGGGGAGTTTACGAGCAGTTCTTC.